Following are 2 T cell receptor beta chains from one sample sequenced in a study of cytomegalovirus exposure and HLA in healthy donors. The PCR made use of 60 Vbeta and 13 Jbeta primers. Produced via immunoSEQ multiplex PCR; TCRdb's table is partial and in-frame only. The sample has about 82,000 clones; 70% to 85% are singletons. The specimen sequenced was PBMCs. The receptors were gathered from a man aged 25-45 years in good health and CMV-seropositive.

A note on this clone: Other DNA sequences from this sample encode an identical CDR3 as well. The chain carries TRBV27 and TRBJ2-5; tentatively, D is TRBD2 (6 bases). Germline CDR1 MNHEY, CDR2 SMNVEV (reference sequence). This CDR3 comprises 15 residues. Trimming pared 0 bases from V and 3 bases from J, leaving 11 bases between. The CDR3 protein is CASSLSSGAKETQYF. DNA for the CDR3: TGTGCCAGCAGTTTATCCTCGGGAGCTAAAGAGACCCAGTACTTC.

This clone was detected once. This chain uses TRBV28 with TRBJ2-5; 9 bases line up with TRBD2. This CDR3 is 16 amino acids long. The V gene's germline CDR1 is MDHEN and CDR2 SYDVKM. The trim removed 6 bases at V and 2 bases at J, leaving 10 bases unmatched. The CDR3 region is CASRFGRLAEQETQYF. CDR3 nucleotide sequence: TGTGCCAGCAGGTTCGGTAGACTAGCGGAACAAGAGACCCAGTACTTC. Supplemented by reference TRBV28 and TRBJ2-5, the full variable domain reads DVKVTQSSRYLVKRTGEKVFLECVQDMDHENMFWYRQDPGLGLRLIYFSYDVKMKEKGDIPEGYSVSREKKERFSLILESASTNQTSMYLCASRFGRLAEQETQYFGPGTRLLVL.